The clone carrying this T cell receptor beta chain has just a few counts. This specimen belongs to a study of T-cell memory formation after mild COVID-19. The V gene lost 3 bases and the J gene lost 6 bases, with 11 bases spanning the gap. CDR1 and CDR2 from the germline V gene are MNHNS and SASEGT. The CDR3 runs 14 residues. TCRdb reprocessed the 5' RACE reads with MiXCR, giving one entry per CDR3 protein. The data hold just under 550,000 distinct CDR3 sequences, with around 21% observed a single time. The sequence was collected from an adult woman who had mild COVID-19 (a few samples of this study predate the infection). Cell type and time point are not known. Input material: PBMCs or a T cell subset sorted from them (not recorded which). The gene calls are TRBV6-1 and TRBJ2-2; D is ambiguous. The DNA for the CDR3 is TGTGCCAGCAGTGAGTGGTCGGGCGCCGGGGAGCTGTTTTTT. This gives the protein CASSEWSGAGELFF.